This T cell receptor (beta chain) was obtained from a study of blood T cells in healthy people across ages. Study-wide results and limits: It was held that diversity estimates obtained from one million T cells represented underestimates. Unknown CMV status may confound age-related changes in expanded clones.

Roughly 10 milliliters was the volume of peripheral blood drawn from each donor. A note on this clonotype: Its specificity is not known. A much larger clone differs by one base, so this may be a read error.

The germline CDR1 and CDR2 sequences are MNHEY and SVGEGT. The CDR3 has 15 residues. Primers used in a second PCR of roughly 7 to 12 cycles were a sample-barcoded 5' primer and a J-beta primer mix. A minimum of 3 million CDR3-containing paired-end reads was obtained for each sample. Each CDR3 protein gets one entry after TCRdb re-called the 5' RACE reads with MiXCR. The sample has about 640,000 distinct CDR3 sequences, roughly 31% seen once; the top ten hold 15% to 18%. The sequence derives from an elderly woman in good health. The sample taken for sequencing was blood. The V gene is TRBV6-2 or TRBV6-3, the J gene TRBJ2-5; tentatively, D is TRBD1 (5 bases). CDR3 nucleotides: TGTACCAGCCGCATAAAACAGGCGTTCCAAGAGACCCAGTACTTC. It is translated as CTSRIKQAFQETQYF.